This T cell receptor beta chain was retrieved from a study of technical replicates of blood from a handful of donors. TCRdb keeps only in-frame clones here, not all; method: immunoSEQ multiplex PCR. The sample carries approximately 15,000 clones, just over 85% recorded once. The CDR3 spans 18 residues. Germline-derived CDR1 and CDR2 are LGHNA and YNFKEQ. V lost 0 bases to trimming and J lost 5 bases; unmatched junction nucleotides: 10. This chain joins TRBV4-2 and TRBJ2-2, with TRBD2 matching over 9 bases. The TCR comes from a human donor in good health. The sample was PBMCs. CDR3 bases: TGTGCCAGCAGCCAAGATTCAGCGGGGGGACACTTTACCGGGGAGCTGTTTTTT. It encodes CASSQDSAGGHFTGELFF.